This T cell receptor (beta chain) comes out of a study of cytomegalovirus exposure and HLA in healthy donors. Study overall: A prior analysis found more than 90 million unique TCR beta sequences from around 200 million T cells. Study results and limitations: Per published reports, the classifier diagnosed cytomegalovirus status with high specificity and sensitivity.

Germline V lookup: CDR1 MNHNS, CDR2 SASEGT. The CDR3 runs 15 residues. Trimming removed 7 bases from V and 2 bases from J, with 14 bases in between. With 60 Vbeta and 13 Jbeta primers, the PCR was carried out. Sequenced by immunoSEQ multiplex PCR; TCRdb stores in-frame clones only, minus some. The sample shows about 200,000 clones, roughly 79% of them seen only once. As regards this clone: The antigen remains undetermined.

The rearrangement uses TRBV6-1 and TRBJ2-2, with D maybe TRBD1 (5 bases). This TCR came from a young man in good health and CMV-seronegative. Sequencing was carried out using PBMCs. The CDR3, as DNA: TGTGCCAGCATGATCACAGGAAGAAACACCGGGGAGCTGTTTTTT. Protein sequence: CASMITGRNTGELFF.